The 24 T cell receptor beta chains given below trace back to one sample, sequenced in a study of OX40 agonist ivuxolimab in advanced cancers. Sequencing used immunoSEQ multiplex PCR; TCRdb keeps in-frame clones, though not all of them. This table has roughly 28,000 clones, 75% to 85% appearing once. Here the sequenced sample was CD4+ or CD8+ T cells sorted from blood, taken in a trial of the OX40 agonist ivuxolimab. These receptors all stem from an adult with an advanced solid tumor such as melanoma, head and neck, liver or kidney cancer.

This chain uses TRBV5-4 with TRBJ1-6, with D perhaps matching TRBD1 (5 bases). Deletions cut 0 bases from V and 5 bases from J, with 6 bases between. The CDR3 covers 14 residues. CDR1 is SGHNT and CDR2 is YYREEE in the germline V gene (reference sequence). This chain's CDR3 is CASSLGQNNSPLHF. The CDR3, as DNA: TGTGCCAGCAGCTTGGGACAGAATAATTCACCCCTCCACTTT.

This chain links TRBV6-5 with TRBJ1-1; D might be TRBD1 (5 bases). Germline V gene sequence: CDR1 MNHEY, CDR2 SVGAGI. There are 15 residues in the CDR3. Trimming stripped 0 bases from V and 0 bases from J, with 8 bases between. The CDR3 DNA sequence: TGTGCCAGCAGTTACTCGGAGACAGTGAACACTGAAGCTTTCTTT. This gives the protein CASSYSETVNTEAFF.

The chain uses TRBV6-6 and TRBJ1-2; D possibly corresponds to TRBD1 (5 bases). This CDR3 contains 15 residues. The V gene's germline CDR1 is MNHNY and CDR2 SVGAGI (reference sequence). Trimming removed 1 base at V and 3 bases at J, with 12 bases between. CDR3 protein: CASSYLEGIHYGYTF. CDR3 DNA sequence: TGTGCCAGCAGTTACTTAGAGGGGATTCACTATGGCTACACCTTC.

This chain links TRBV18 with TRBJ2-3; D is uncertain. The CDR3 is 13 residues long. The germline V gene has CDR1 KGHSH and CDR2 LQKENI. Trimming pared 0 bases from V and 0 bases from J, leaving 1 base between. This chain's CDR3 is CASSPPSTDTQYF. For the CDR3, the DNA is TGTGCCAGCTCACCACCTAGCACAGATACGCAGTATTTT. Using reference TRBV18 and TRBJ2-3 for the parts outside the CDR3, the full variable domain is NAGVMQNPRHLVRRRGQEARLRCSPMKGHSHVYWYRQLPEEGLKFMVYLQKENIIDESGMPKERFSAEFPKEGPSILRIQQVVRGDSAAYFCASSPPSTDTQYFGPGTRLTVL.

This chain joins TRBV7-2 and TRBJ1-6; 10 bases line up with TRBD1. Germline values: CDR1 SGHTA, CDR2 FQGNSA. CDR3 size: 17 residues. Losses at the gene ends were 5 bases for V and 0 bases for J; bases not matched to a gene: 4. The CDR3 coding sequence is TGTGCCAGCAGCACGGGACAGGGGCTCTCCTATAATTCACCCCTCCACTTT. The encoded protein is CASSTGQGLSYNSPLHF.

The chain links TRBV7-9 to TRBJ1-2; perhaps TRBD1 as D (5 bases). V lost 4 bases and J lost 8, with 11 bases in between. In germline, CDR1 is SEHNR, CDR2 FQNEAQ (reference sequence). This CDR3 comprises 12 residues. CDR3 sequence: CASSSRGDGYTF. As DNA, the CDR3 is TGTGCCAGCAGCTCTCGAGGGGACGGCTACACCTTC.

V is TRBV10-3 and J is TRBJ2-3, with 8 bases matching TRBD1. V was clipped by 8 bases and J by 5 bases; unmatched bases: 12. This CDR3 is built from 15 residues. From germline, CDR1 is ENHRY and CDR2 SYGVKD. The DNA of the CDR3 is TGTGCCATCCCGAGTGGCGGGACAGGCTTAGATACGCAGTATTTT. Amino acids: CAIPSGGTGLDTQYF.

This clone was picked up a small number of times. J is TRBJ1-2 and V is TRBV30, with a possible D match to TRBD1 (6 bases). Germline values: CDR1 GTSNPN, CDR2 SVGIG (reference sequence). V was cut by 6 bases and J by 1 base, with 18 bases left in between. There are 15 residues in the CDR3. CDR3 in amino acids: CACQPWDKNNYGYTF. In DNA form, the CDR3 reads TGTGCCTGCCAACCCTGGGACAAGAATAACTATGGCTACACCTTC. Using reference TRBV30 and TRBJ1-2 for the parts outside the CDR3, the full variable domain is SQTIHQWPATLVQPVGSPLSLECTVEGTSNPNLYWYRQAAGRGLQLLFYSVGIGQISSEVPQNLSASRPQDRQFILSSKKLLLSDSGFYLCACQPWDKNNYGYTFGSGTRLTVV.

This chain's CDR3 is CASSLRQGDIQYF. The CDR3 DNA sequence: TGCGCCAGCAGCTTGCGTCAGGGGGACATTCAGTACTTC. The chain uses TRBV5-1 and TRBJ2-4; TRBD1 matches at 7 bases. The CDR3 covers 13 residues. Germline CDR1 and CDR2: SGHRS and YFSETQ. Losses at the gene ends were 1 base for V and 8 bases for J; bases not matched to a gene: 3.

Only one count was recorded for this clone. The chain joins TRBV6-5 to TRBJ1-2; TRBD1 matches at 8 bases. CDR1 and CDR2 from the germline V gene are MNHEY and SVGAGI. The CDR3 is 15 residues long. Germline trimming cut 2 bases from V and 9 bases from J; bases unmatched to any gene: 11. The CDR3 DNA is TGTGCCAGCAGTTACCATCTAGACAGGGGCAGGAGCTACACCTTC. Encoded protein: CASSYHLDRGRSYTF.

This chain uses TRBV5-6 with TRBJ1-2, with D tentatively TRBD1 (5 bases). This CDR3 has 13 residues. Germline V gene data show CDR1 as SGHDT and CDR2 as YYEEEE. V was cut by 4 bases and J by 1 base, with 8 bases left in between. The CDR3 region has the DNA TGTGCCAGCAGCGGCGGGGGTAACTATGGCTACACCTTC. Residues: CASSGGGNYGYTF. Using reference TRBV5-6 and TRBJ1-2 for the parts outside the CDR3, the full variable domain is DAGVTQSPTHLIKTRGQQVTLRCSPKSGHDTVSWYQQALGQGPQFIFQYYEEEERQRGNFPDRFSGHQFPNYSSELNVNALLLGDSALYLCASSGGGNYGYTFGSGTRLTVV.

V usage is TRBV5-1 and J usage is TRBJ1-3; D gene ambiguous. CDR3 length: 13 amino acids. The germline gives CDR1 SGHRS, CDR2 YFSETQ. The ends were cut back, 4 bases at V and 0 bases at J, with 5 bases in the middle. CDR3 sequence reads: CASSTTSGNTIYF. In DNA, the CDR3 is TGCGCCAGCAGCACGACCTCTGGAAACACCATATATTTT.

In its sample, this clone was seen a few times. The CDR3 sequence is CASSLVGTSGFQETQYF. DNA of the CDR3: TGTGCCAGCAGCTTAGTTGGGACTAGCGGTTTCCAAGAGACCCAGTACTTC. The chain couples TRBV7-6 to TRBJ2-5, with 11 bases matching TRBD2. Germline values: CDR1 SGHVS, CDR2 FNYEAQ. Losses at the gene ends were 1 base for V and 1 base for J; bases not matched to a gene: 5. CDR3 length: 17 residues.

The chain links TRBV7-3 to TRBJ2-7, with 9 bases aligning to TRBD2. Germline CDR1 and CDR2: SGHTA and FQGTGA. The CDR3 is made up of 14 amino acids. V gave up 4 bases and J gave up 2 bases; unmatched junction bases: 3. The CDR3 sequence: CASSSSGATYEQYF. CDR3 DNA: TGTGCCAGCAGCTCTAGCGGGGCGACCTACGAGCAGTACTTC.

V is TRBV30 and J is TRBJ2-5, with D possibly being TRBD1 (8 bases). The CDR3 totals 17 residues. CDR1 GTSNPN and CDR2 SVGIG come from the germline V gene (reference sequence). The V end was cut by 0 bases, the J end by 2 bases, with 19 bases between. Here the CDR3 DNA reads TGTGCCTGGAGTGTACGAAGGACAGGGAGGGATCAAGAGACCCAGTACTTC. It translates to CAWSVRRTGRDQETQYF.

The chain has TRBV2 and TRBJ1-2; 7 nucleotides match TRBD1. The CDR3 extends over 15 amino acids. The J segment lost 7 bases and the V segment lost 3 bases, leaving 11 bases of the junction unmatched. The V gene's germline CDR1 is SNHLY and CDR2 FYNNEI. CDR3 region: CASSERDRLSLGYTF. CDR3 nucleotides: TGTGCCAGCAGTGAGAGGGACAGATTGAGTCTTGGCTACACCTTC.

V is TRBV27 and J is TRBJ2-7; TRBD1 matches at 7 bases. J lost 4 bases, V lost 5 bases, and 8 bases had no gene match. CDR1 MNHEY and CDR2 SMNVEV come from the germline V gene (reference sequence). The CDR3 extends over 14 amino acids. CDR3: CASSRDRRSYEQYF. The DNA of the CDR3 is TGTGCCAGCAGTCGGGACAGACGCTCATACGAGCAGTACTTC.

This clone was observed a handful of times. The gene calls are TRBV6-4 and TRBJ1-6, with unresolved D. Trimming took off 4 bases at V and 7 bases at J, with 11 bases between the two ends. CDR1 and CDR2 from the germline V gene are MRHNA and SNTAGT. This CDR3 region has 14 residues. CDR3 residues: CASSANSENSPLHF. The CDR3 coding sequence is TGTGCCAGCAGTGCGAATTCGGAGAATTCACCCCTCCACTTT.

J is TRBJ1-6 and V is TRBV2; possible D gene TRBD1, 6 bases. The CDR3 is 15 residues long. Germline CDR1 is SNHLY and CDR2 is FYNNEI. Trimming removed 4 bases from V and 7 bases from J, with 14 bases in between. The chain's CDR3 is CASSVRTVQNSPLHF. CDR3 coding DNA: TGTGCCAGCAGTGTACGGACAGTCCAGAATTCACCCCTCCACTTT.

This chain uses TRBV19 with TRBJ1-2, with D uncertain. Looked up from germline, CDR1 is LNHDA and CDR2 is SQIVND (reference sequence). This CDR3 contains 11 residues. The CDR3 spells CALTTNYGYTF. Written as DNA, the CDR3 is TGTGCTTTGACAACTAACTATGGCTACACCTTC.

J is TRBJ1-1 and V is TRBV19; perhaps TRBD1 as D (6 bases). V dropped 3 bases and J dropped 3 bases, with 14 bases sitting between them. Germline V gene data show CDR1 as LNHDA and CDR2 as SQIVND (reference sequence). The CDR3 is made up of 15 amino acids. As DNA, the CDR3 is TGTGCCAGTAGTATCGCGGCGACAGGAGACACTGAAGCTTTCTTT. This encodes CASSIAATGDTEAFF.

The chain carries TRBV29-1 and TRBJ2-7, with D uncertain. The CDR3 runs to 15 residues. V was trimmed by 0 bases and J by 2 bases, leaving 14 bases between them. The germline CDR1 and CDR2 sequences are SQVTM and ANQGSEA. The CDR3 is CSVEDQTDETYEQYF. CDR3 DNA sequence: TGCAGCGTTGAAGATCAGACGGACGAGACCTACGAGCAGTACTTC.

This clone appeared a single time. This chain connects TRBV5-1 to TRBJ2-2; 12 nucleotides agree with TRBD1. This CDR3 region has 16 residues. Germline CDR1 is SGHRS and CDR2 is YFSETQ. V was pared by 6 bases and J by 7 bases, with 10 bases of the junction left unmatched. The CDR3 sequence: CASIDWDRGQGGELFF. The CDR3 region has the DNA TGCGCCAGCATAGACTGGGACAGGGGGCAAGGCGGGGAGCTGTTTTTT.

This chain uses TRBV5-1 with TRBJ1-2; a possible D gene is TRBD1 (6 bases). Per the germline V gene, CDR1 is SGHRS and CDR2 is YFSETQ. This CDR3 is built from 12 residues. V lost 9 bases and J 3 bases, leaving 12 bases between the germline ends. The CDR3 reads CATEGEDYGYTF. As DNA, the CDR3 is TGCGCCACCGAGGGGGAGGACTATGGCTACACCTTC.